These 8 T cell receptor beta chains share one sample of origin, sequenced in a study of T cell responses to AZD1222 COVID-19 vaccine. Libraries were prepared by immunoSEQ multiplex PCR; TCRdb keeps only in-frame clonotypes and omits some of them. This sample has about 120,000 clones, with roughly 87% found just once. The sample was peripheral blood, taken 28 days after the second AZD1222 dose. The receptors derive from an adult who received the AZD1222 COVID-19 vaccine.

As concerns this clone: Relative to the germline gene, one junction end is altered; a read error may explain this. CDR3 sequence reads: CAWRSGSKQPQHF. CDR3 DNA: TGTGCCTGGAGATCAGGGAGCAAGCAGCCCCAGCATTTT. V gene TRBV30 combines with J gene TRBJ1-5; perhaps TRBD1 as D (5 bases). This CDR3 spans 13 amino acids. The germline V gene encodes CDR1 GTSNPN and CDR2 SVGIG (reference sequence).

The chain has TRBV6-2 or TRBV6-3 and TRBJ1-5; D remains unclear. The V end was cut by 2 bases, the J end by 4 bases, with 3 bases between. Looked up from germline, CDR1 is MNHEY and CDR2 is SVGEGT. This CDR3 contains 12 residues. In nucleotides, the CDR3 is TGTGCCAGCAGTTACCGGAATCAGCCCCAGCATTTT. The encoded protein is CASSYRNQPQHF.

The gene calls are TRBV7-3 and TRBJ2-2, with TRBD2 matching 9 bases. The CDR3 contains 15 residues. J lost 2 bases, V lost 3 bases, and 1 base had no gene match. Germline V gene lookup returns CDR1 SGHTA and CDR2 FQGTGA. In DNA, the CDR3 is TGTGCCAGCAGCTTGACTAGCGGCAACACCGGGGAGCTGTTTTTT. Translation: CASSLTSGNTGELFF.

This chain uses TRBV28 with TRBJ1-3, with 7 bases that match TRBD1. The J segment lost 3 bases and the V segment lost 7 bases, leaving 15 bases of the junction unmatched. Germline-derived CDR1 and CDR2 are MDHEN and SYDVKM. The CDR3 runs 17 residues. This CDR3 reads CASTTLKTGRGGNTIYF. The CDR3 DNA is TGTGCCAGCACCACACTTAAGACAGGGCGGGGTGGAAACACCATATATTTT.

This rearrangement joins TRBV7-3 to TRBJ1-1; D possibly corresponds to TRBD1 (6 bases). The V end was cut by 0 bases, the J end by 4 bases, with 18 bases between. The CDR3 runs 17 residues. Germline CDR1 SGHTA, CDR2 FQGTGA. CDR3 nucleotide sequence: TGTGCCAGCAGCTTAACGAGTATTGGGGGCGGTGGCACTGAAGCTTTCTTT. Translation gives CASSLTSIGGGGTEAFF.

This rearrangement joins TRBV19 to TRBJ1-5; no definite D call. Per the germline V gene, CDR1 is LNHDA and CDR2 is SQIVND (reference sequence). The V gene lost 7 bases and the J gene lost 2 bases, with 15 bases spanning the gap. This CDR3 region has 15 residues. The CDR3 DNA is TGTGCCAGTAAGGGTACCCCAAGGGGCAATCAGCCCCAGCATTTT. Its protein product is CASKGTPRGNQPQHF.

The chain links TRBV6-2 or TRBV6-3 to TRBJ1-6; D gene uncertain. This CDR3 comprises 14 residues. Germline loops: CDR1 MNHEY, CDR2 SVGEGT. Trimming pared 2 bases from V and 9 bases from J, leaving 11 bases between. This CDR3 reads CASSYGRTASPLHF. CDR3 sequence (DNA): TGTGCCAGCAGTTACGGAAGGACTGCTTCACCCCTCCACTTT.

The genes are TRBV3-1 (or the pseudogene TRBV3-2) and TRBJ1-4, with D perhaps matching TRBD1 (5 bases). V lost 6 bases, J lost 7 bases, and 15 bases lay in between. In germline, CDR1 is LGHDT, CDR2 YNNKEL (reference sequence). This CDR3 has 14 amino acids. The DNA for the CDR3 is TGTGCCAGCAGTTTGGCAGGGCGGGGTGAAAAACTGTTTTTT. It translates to CASSLAGRGEKLFF.